The T cell receptor beta chain described here comes from a study of OX40 agonist ivuxolimab in advanced cancers. Background on the study: Earlier anti-PD-1, anti-PD-L1 or anti-CTLA-4 therapy was permitted; roughly 42% had received some.

Germline CDR1 SGHTA, CDR2 FQGNSA. The V and J ends lost 5 bases and 5 bases, in that order; junction bases with no gene match: 5. The length of the CDR3 is 15 residues. The table came from immunoSEQ multiplex PCR; TCRdb's copy has only in-frame clones and leaves some out. The sample has roughly 16,000 clones, approximately 84% seen once. The V call is TRBV7-2, the J call TRBJ2-2; the match to TRBD1 covers 10 bases. Sequencing was performed on CD4+ or CD8+ T cells sorted from blood, taken in a trial of the OX40 agonist ivuxolimab. The sequence was collected from an adult with an advanced solid tumor such as melanoma, head and neck, liver or kidney cancer. The CDR3 nucleotides read TGTGCCAGCAGCCGACAGGGGGCAGGGACCGGGGAGCTGTTTTTT. Translation: CASSRQGAGTGELFF.